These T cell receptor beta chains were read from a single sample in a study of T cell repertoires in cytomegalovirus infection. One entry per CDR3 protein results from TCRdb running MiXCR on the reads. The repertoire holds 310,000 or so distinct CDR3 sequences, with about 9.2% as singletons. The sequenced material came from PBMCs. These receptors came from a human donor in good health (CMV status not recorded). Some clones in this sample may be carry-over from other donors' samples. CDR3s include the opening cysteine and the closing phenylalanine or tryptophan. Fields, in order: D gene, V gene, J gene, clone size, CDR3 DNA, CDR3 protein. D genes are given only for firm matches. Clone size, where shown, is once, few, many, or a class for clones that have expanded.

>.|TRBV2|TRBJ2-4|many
TGTGCCAGCAGTGAGATGGGAGCCAAAAACATTCAGTACTTC
CASSEMGAKNIQYF
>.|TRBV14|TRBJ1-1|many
TGTGCCAGCAGCCAAGGGGTTACCACTGAAGCTTTCTTT
CASSQGVTTEAFF
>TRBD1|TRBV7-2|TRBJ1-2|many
TGTGCCAGCAGCTCGGACAGGGCTTTCTATGGCTACACCTTC
CASSSDRAFYGYTF
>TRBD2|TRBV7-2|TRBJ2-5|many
TGTGCCAGCAGCTTAGATCCAGCGGGGGGACGACAAGAGACCCAGTACTTC
CASSLDPAGGRQETQYF
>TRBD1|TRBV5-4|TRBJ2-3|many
TGTGCCAGCAGCTTGGTTACAAGACAGGGAGCAGATACGCAGTATTTT
CASSLVTRQGADTQYF
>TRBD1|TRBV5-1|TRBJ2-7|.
TGCGCCACCTCAGCCGGGACAGGGGGCCACGAGCAGTACTTC
CATSAGTGGHEQYF
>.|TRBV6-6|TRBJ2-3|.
TGTGCCGCGGTGGAAGCCGGCACAGATACGCAGTATTTT
CAAVEAGTDTQYF
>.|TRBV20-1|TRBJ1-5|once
TGCAGTGCTAGATACGGGGGGGGGAGGGAGCCCCAGCATTTT
CSARYGGGREPQHF
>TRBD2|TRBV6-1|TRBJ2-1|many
TGTGCCAGCAGGGGGATCAGGACTAGCGGAAACAATGAGCAGTTCTTC
CASRGIRTSGNNEQFF
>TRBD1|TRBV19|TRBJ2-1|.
TGTGCCAGTAGTATCCTCACGAACAGGGGGCGGAATGAGCAGTTCTTC
CASSILTNRGRNEQFF
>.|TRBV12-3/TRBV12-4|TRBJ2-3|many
TGTGCCAGCAGTTGGTCCGGGGCAGATACGCAGTATTTT
CASSWSGADTQYF